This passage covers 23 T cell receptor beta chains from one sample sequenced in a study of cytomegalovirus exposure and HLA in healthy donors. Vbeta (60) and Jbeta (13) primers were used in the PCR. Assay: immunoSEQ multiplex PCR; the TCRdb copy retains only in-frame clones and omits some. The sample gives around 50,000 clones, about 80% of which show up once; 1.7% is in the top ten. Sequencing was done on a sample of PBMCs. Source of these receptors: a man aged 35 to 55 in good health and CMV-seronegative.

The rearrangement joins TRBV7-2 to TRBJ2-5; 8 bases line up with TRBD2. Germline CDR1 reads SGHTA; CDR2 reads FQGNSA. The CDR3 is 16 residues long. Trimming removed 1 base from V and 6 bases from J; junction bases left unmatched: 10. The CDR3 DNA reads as TGTGCCAGCAGCTTAGAATTCGGGGGGGCCGGGAAGACCCAGTACTTC. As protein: CASSLEFGGAGKTQYF. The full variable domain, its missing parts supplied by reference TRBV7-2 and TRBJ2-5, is GAGVSQSPSNKVTEKGKDVELRCDPISGHTALYWYRQSLGQGLEFLIYFQGNSAPDKSGLPSDRFSAERTGGSVSTLTIQRTQQEDSAVYLCASSLEFGGAGKTQYFGPGTRLLVL.

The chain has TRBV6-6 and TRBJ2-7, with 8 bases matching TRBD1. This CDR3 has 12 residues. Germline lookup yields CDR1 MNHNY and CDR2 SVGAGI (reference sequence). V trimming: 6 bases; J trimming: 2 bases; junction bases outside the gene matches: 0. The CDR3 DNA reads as TGTGCCAGCAGACAGGGGGCCTACGAGCAGTACGTC. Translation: CASRQGAYEQYV.

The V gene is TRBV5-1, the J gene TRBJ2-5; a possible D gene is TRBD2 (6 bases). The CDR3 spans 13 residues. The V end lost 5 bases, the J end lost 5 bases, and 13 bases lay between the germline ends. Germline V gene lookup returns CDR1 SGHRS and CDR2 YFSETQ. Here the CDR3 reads CASRIGGRETQYF. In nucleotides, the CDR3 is TGCGCCAGCAGGATCGGGGGAAGGGAGACCCAGTACTTC.

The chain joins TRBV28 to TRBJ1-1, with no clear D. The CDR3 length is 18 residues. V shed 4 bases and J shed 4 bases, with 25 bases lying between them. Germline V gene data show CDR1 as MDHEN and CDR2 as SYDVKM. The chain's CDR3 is CASSSPNGGVRIGTEAFF. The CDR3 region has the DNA TGTGCCAGCAGTTCCCCCAACGGCGGGGTCCGGATAGGCACTGAAGCTTTCTTT.

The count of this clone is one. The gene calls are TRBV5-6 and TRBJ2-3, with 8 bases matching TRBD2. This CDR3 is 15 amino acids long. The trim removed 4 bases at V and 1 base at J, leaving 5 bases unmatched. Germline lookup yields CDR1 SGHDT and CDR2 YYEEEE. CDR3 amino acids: CASSKAGGGTDTQYF. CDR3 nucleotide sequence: TGTGCCAGCAGCAAGGCGGGGGGCGGCACAGATACGCAGTATTTT. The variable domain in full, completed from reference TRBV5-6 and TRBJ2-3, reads DAGVTQSPTHLIKTRGQQVTLRCSPKSGHDTVSWYQQALGQGPQFIFQYYEEEERQRGNFPDRFSGHQFPNYSSELNVNALLLGDSALYLCASSKAGGGTDTQYFGPGTRLTVL.

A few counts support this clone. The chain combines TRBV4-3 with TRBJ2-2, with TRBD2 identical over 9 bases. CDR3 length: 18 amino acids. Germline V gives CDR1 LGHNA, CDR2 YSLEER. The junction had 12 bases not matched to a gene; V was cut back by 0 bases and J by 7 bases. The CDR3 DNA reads TGCGCCAGCAGCCAAGATGTAGGTTCTAGCGGGGTGGTCGGGGAGCTGTTTTTT. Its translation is CASSQDVGSSGVVGELFF.

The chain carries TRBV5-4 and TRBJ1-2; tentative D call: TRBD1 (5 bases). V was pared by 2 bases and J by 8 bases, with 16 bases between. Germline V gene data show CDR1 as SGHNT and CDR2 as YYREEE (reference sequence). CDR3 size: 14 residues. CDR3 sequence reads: CASSFFGGGRGYTF. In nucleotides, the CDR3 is TGTGCCAGCAGCTTTTTTGGGGGAGGTAGGGGCTACACCTTC.

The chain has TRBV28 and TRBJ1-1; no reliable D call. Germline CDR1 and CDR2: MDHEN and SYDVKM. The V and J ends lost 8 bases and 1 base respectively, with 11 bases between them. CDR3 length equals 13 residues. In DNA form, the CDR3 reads TGTGCCAGCCACGCCGGGTCGAACACTGAAGCTTTCTTT. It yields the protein CASHAGSNTEAFF.

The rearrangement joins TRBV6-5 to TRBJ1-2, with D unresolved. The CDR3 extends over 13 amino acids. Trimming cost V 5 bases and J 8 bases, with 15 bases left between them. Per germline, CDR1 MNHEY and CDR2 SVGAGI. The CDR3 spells CASSVSFGSGYTF. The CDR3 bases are TGTGCCAGCAGTGTCTCCTTTGGGAGCGGCTACACCTTC.

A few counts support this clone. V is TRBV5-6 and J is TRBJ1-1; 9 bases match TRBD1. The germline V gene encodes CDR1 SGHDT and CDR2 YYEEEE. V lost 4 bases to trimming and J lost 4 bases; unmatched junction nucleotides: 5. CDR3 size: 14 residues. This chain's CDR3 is CASSPMTGGTEAFF. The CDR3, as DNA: TGTGCCAGCAGCCCGATGACAGGGGGCACTGAAGCTTTCTTT.

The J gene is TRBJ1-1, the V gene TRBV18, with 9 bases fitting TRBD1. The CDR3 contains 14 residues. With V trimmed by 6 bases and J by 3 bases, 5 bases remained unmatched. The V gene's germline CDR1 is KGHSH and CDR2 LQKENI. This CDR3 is CASSLTGGDTEAFF. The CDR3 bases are TGTGCCAGCTCCCTGACAGGGGGGGACACTGAAGCTTTCTTT.

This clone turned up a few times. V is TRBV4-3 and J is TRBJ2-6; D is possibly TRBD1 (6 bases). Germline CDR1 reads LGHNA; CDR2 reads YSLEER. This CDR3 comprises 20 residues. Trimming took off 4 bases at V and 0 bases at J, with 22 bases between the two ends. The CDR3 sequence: CASSLQLTTGYPSGANVLTF. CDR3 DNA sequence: TGCGCCAGCAGCCTCCAACTCACTACAGGGTATCCCTCTGGGGCCAACGTCCTGACTTTC.

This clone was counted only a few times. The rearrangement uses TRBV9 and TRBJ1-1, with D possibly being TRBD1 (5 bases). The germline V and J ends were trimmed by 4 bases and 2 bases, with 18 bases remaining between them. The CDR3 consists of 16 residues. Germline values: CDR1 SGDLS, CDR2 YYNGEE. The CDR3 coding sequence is TGTGCCAGCAGCACATGGGGGGACCTTGAAAACACTGAAGCTTTCTTT. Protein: CASSTWGDLENTEAFF.

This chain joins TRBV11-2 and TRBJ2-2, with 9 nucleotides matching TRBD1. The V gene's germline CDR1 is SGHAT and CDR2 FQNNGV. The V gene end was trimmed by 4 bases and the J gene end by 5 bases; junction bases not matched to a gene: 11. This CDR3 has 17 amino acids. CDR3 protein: CASSSYRDRVRTGELFF. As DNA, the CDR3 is TGTGCCAGCAGCTCATACCGGGACAGGGTCCGGACCGGGGAGCTGTTTTTT. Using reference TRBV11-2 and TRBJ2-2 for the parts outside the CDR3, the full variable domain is EAGVAQSPRYKIIEKRQSVAFWCNPISGHATLYWYQQILGQGPKLLIQFQNNGVVDDSQLPKDRFSAERLKGVDSTLKIQPAKLEDSAVYLCASSSYRDRVRTGELFFGEGSRLTVL.

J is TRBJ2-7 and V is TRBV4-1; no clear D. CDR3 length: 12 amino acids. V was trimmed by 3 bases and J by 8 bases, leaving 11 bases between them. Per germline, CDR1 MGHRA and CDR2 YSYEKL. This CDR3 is CASSQARRKQYF. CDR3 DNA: TGCGCCAGCAGCCAGGCGAGGCGGAAGCAGTACTTC.

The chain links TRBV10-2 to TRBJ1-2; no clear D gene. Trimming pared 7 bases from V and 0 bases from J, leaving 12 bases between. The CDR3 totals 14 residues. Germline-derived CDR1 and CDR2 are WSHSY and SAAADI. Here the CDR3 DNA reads TGCGCCAGCACCCCCAGAGACACTAACTATGGCTACACCTTC. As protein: CASTPRDTNYGYTF.

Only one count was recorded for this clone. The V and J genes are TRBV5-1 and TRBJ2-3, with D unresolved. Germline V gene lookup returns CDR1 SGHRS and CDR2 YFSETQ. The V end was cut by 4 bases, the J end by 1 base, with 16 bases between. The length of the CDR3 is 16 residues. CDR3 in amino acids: CASSTEPEWGTDTQYF. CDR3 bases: TGCGCCAGCAGCACCGAACCGGAGTGGGGCACAGATACGCAGTATTTT.

CDR3 loop: CASSQGLAGGLYNEQFF. The CDR3 nucleotides read TGTGCCAGCAGCCAGGGACTAGCGGGGGGACTCTACAATGAGCAGTTCTTC. V and J are TRBV4-2 and TRBJ2-1; TRBD2 matches at 15 bases. This CDR3 is 17 amino acids long. Trimming took 3 bases from V and 3 from J; bases not matched to a gene: 3. Germline V gives CDR1 LGHNA, CDR2 YNFKEQ.

The CDR3 is CASSYAGTGGQPQHF. The CDR3 DNA reads TGTGCCAGCAGTTACGCCGGGACAGGGGGGCAGCCCCAGCATTTT. The chain recombines TRBV6-6 with TRBJ1-5; 11 bases line up with TRBD1. The germline CDR1 and CDR2 sequences are MNHNY and SVGAGI (reference sequence). There are 15 residues in the CDR3. Trimming removed 2 bases from V and 7 bases from J; junction bases left unmatched: 4.

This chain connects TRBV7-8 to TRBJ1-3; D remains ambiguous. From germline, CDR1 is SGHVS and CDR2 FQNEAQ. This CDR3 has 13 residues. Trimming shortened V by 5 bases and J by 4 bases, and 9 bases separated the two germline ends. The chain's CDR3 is CASSHSPGNTIYF. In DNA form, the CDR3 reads TGTGCCAGCAGCCACTCGCCGGGAAACACCATATATTTT.

CDR3 in DNA: TGTGCCAGCAGTACGCCGGGACTAGCGGGAGGAAGCACAGATACGCAGTATTTT. Protein: CASSTPGLAGGSTDTQYF. This chain joins TRBV28 and TRBJ2-3; 15 bases are a match to TRBD2. V shed 5 bases and J 0 bases; nucleotides not matched to a gene: 6. This CDR3 has 18 amino acids. The germline gives CDR1 MDHEN, CDR2 SYDVKM.

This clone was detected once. Here the CDR3 DNA reads TGTGCCAGCAGCCCGGTAGCGGGGTACAATGAGCAGTTCTTC. It codes for CASSPVAGYNEQFF. The chain recombines TRBV5-4 with TRBJ2-1; 8 bases are shared with TRBD2. The CDR3 contains 14 residues. CDR1 is SGHNT and CDR2 is YYREEE in the germline V gene (reference sequence). V dropped 4 bases and J dropped 4; count of bases not matched to a gene: 4.

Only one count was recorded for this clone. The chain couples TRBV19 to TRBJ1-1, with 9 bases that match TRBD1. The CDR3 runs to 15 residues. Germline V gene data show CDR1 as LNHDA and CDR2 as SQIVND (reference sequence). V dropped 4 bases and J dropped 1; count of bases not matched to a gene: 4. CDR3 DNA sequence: TGTGCCAGTAGTACCATGGGACAGGGGAACACTGAAGCTTTCTTT. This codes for CASSTMGQGNTEAFF.